This T cell receptor (beta chain) derives from a study of cytomegalovirus exposure and HLA in healthy donors (dated by TCRdb to about 2017). In the study overall: In an earlier analysis of some 550 of the donors, 276 Gb of sequence data and some 100 million unique TCR beta sequences from 150 million to 200 million T cells were reported. An early release that covered roughly 600 HLA-typed donors contained about 300 gigabases of sequencing data and 70 million to 100 million unique TCR sequences. Of the approximately 400 genotyped donors, over 65% fell in the genetic ancestry cluster associated with self-reported Caucasian donors. The study aimed to test whether cataloging public T cell receptors could reveal signatures of past pathogen exposure. Using immunosequencing, the study profiled T cell repertoires from around 670 subjects and related those repertoires to cytomegalovirus serostatus. In addition to the first cohort of 650 to 750 subjects, a separate validation cohort of 130 or so different subjects was used. To predict cytomegalovirus infection status, the study combined high-throughput TCR immunosequencing, statistical association of individual TCRs with disease status, and machine learning. To study patterns of TCR occurrence, a later analysis re-analyzed previously published TCR beta repertoires from several hundred donors and added high-resolution HLA genotyping. Rather than using new phenotypic data, the later analysis identified candidate immune exposures from TCR beta sequences and from how often those sequences occurred across donors. An earlier analysis of several hundred of the donors applied high-throughput TCR beta sequencing to assess whether each TCR beta V gene segment acted as functional or pseudogenic. Donor age, sex, ethnicity and CMV serostatus were compiled alongside the repertoire data. Genome-wide SNP genotypes for about 60% of the 666 donors were used in a later genetic analysis, which treated that subset as a discovery cohort. All discovery cohort repertoires had been generated using a single sequencing platform. HLA typing covered class I and class II loci at four-digit resolution. The number of typed donors differed by locus: roughly 629-640 for A, B, C, DRB1 and DQB1; 522 for DQA1; roughly 600 for DPA1; and 400 to 480 for DPB1. Because of strong linkage in the cohort, 5 or 6 DR-DQ haplotypes were treated as single units for association and clustering. Among about 410 genotyped donors of the cohort, an average of around 250,000 unique TCR beta nucleotide sequences was sequenced per donor, of which 15% to 20% were non-productive.

Details on this clone: The target of this receptor is not known. No qualities accompany the bases; no much larger clone lies one base away.

The research as a whole found: In a later genetic analysis, a missense DCLRE1C variant was associated with V-gene and J-gene trimming of TCR beta chains, and the association was replicated in an independent cohort. A further reported finding was that TCR beta sequences accurately predicted the HLA-A and HLA-B alleles for most subjects in the first cohort. Because counts were too low, around 17 rarely observed V segments, including chromosome 9 orphons, were left out of the earlier analysis of 500 to 650 of the donors. According to a later analysis, parvovirus B19, influenza, CMV and Epstein-Barr virus appeared linked to several top co-occurrence clusters. A few of the identified cytomegalovirus-associated TCR beta chains were confirmed in vitro to be specific for cytomegalovirus antigens. A later analysis associated about 18,000 TCR beta sequences with specific HLA alleles at a false discovery rate of 0.05. This cohort had only TCR beta chains sequenced, and the lack of alpha or paired-chain data limited which features could be detected. Immune exposure information for the cohort was limited to CMV serostatus. In a later analysis, HLA-associated TCR beta chains were found to be more clonally expanded and to have lower generation probabilities than equally common non-associated chains. Broadly in line with IMGT annotations, most TCR beta V segments showed up in productive rearrangements about 87% or about 30% of the time in an earlier analysis of several hundred of the donors. A later analysis found that TCR association rates varied across HLA loci, with DRB1 alleles showing the most associated TCRs and HLA-C alleles the fewest. Because HLA typing was unavailable for some donors at each locus, only the typed subset was used in association tests. Strong co-occurrence of HLA alleles, especially DR and DQ, made assigning TCR associations to individual alleles difficult. The authors suggested that the approach could potentially be generalized to other disease states and immunological phenotypes. The 87-base-pair reads could not distinguish some IMGT-functional V segments, including TRBV6-2 and TRBV6-3, so those segments were excluded. Most TCR sequences were observed very rarely across donors, whereas some public TCRs were present in many individuals. Cytomegalovirus status was reported to be diagnosed by the classifier with high specificity and sensitivity in both the original and validation cohorts. Correlated functional status among segregating V segments might reflect linkage disequilibrium, but an unknown experimental factor could not be ruled out. A later genetic analysis reported fewer N-insertions in productive TCRs among donors in an Asian-associated ancestry cluster than the roughly 640-donor mean. Presence/absence analyses assumed roughly uniform sequencing depth across donors, an assumption that may not hold. In a later analysis, most CMV-associated TCR beta chains were found to appear HLA-restricted, with HLA associations seemingly driven largely by CMV exposure. A total of roughly 160 TCR beta chains were listed by the study as associated with cytomegalovirus. A group of highly shared sequence variants was considered likely to be a technical artifact of the sequencing pipeline.

The cohort consisted of some 730 healthy bone marrow donors. At the time of sampling, every cohort member was nominally healthy, though immune exposures that went unrecorded were likely present. The donor was CMV seropositive and belonged to the group of about 290 seropositive cohort members. A peripheral blood sample was collected from each donor, and TCR beta sequencing was performed on peripheral blood mononuclear cells. Genomic DNA extraction from the blood cell samples was performed with the Qiagen DNeasy Blood Extraction Kit. From the cysteine through the phenylalanine, the CDR3 covers 13 amino acids. Kept here is only the CDR3 DNA, which spans 39 bases and is read in frame from base 1. Compared with germline, V lacks 7 bases and J lacks 9 bases; bases without a gene match: 8. CDR1 and CDR2 were assigned from the germline V gene as WSHSY and SAAADI. Library prep was done by the immunoSEQ multiplex PCR assay. The multiplex PCR relied on a mix of 60 forward primers for TCR Vbeta segments and 13 reverse primers for TCR Jbeta segments. Amplification of the CDR3 region of rearranged TCR beta genes was performed with a multiplex PCR assay on genomic DNA. On the Illumina HiSeq System, the amplified TCR beta libraries were sequenced as 87-base-pair reads. Per the authors' processing: In a later analysis, around 80 million unique TCR beta chains were counted across the approximately 640 repertoires, and roughly 9.9 million of these chains were shared by at least two donors. Raw reads were error-corrected and collapsed into unique sequences by a nearest-neighbor algorithm in which closely related sequences were merged to remove PCR and sequencing errors. To assign V, D and J gene segments, CDR3 sequences were aligned to IMGT reference sequences. Each retained sequence needed at least a six-nucleotide match to both a V gene segment and a J gene segment. Rearrangements were classified as productive when the CDR3 lacked stop codons and remained in frame with V and J, and all other rearrangements were classified as non-productive. CDR3 was defined by IMGT convention, running from the second conserved V-encoded cysteine to the conserved J-encoded phenylalanine. In an earlier analysis of just under 600 of the donors, sequences lacking an unambiguous match to a single V gene segment were excluded. In an earlier analysis of several hundred of the donors, V segments were called functional above 56.7% productive rearrangements and were called segregating when the between-donor standard deviation exceeded 5%. To diagnose cytomegalovirus status from the catalog of TCR beta chain sequences, a statistical classification framework was built. In a later analysis, V and J genes were assigned by comparing TCR nucleotide sequences against IMGT/GENE-DB human TR gene sequences. In a later analysis, CDR3 sequences and most-parsimonious VDJ recombination scenarios were assigned using the TCRdist pipeline. In a later analysis, each TCR beta chain was defined by its CDR3 amino acid sequence together with its V-gene family, and reads without a unique V-gene family were excluded. To address suspected cross-contamination and a sequencing artifact, a later analysis removed 592 highly shared, low-generation-probability nucleotide sequences. A later analysis calculated a clonal expansion index for each public chain from normalized within-repertoire ranks of inferred template counts. In a later analysis, generation probabilities were computed using a VDJ recombination model fitted to out-of-frame rearrangements, and the results were checked against IGoR. Hypergeometric tests were used in a later analysis to score TCR-TCR, TCR-HLA and TCR-CMV co-occurrence, with a repertoire-size bias correction applied to the TCR pairs. In a later analysis, false discovery rates were estimated by permuting HLA or CMV assignments 20 times. In a later analysis, co-occurring TCRs were grouped using DBSCAN, with TCRdist sequence similarity added in when clustering inside HLA-allele-positive subsets. Repertoires with fewer than 30,000 or more than 120,000 public chains, plus five repertoires with anomalous nucleotide sharing, were excluded from co-occurrence clustering. Sourced from immuneACCESS, this table was stored by TCRdb with only in-frame sequences that have V and J called. A share of the clones is absent; for the studies checked, an unresolved V gene accounts for under half, and the remainder has no known explanation. V and J calls and clone size are those listed in that table; D and trimming were worked out from the DNA. For this sample there are approximately 170,000 clones; more than 65% appear just once. Of the sample, around 3.3% is held by the ten largest clones.

The TCR originated in a woman in her twenties or thirties in good health and CMV-seropositive. Recombination linked TRBV10-2 to TRBJ2-1; the central 8 bases match TRBD2. The specimen was PBMCs. In nucleotide form, the sequence is TGCGCCAGCAAAACTAGCGGTATAGGTGAGCAGTTCTTC. Its protein product is CASKTSGIGEQFF.